This T cell receptor (beta chain) was sequenced for a study of T cell changes during pregnancy in multiple sclerosis. The CDR3 is made up of 12 amino acids. The V segment lost 4 bases and the J segment 7 bases; nucleotides outside the gene matches: 2. CDR1 and CDR2 from the germline V gene are SNHLY and FYNNEI. Using immunoSEQ multiplex PCR, the repertoire was profiled, and TCRdb retains in-frame clones only, with some absent. The profile shows 40,000 to 45,000 clones, roughly 94% of them singletons. Specimen: peripheral blood, collected in the third trimester of pregnancy. This TCR derives from a female donor with multiple sclerosis, enrolled in a pregnancy study. This chain uses TRBV2 with TRBJ1-2; 8 bases align to TRBD1. The CDR3 reads CASSGTGRGYTF. The CDR3 region has the DNA TGTGCCAGCAGTGGGACAGGGCGTGGCTACACCTTC. Together with reference TRBV2 and TRBJ1-2, the CDR3 gives the full variable domain: EPEVTQTPSHQVTQMGQEVILRCVPISNHLYFYWYRQILGQKVEFLVSFYNNEISEKSEIFDDQFSVERPDGSNFTLKIRSTKLEDSAMYFCASSGTGRGYTFGSGTRLTVV.